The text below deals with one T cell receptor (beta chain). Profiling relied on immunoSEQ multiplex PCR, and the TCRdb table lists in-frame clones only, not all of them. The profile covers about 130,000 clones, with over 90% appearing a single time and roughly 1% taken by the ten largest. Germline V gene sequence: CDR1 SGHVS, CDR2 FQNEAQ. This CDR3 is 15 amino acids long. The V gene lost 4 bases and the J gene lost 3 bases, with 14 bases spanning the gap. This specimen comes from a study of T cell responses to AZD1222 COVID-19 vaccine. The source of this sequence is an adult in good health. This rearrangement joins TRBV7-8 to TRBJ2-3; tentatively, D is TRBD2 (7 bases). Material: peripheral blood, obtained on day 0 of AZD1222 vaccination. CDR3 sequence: CASSYLGGTTDTQYF. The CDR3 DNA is TGTGCCAGCAGCTACCTCGGGGGGACAACAGATACGCAGTATTTT. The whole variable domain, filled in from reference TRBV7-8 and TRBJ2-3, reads GAGVSQSPRYKVAKRGQDVALRCDPISGHVSLFWYQQALGQGPEFLTYFQNEAQLDKSGLPSDRFFAERPEGSVSTLKIQRTQQEDSAVYLCASSYLGGTTDTQYFGPGTRLTVL.